This T cell receptor beta chain was documented in a study of shared clonotypes between healthy human individuals. On the study more broadly: Used for every donor were three CD4 naive, three CD4 memory, two CD8 naive and one CD8 memory plate.

Generated by immunoSEQ multiplex PCR, the TCRdb table keeps only in-frame clones and is missing some. This table has 2 million to 2.5 million clones, more than 80% appearing once. Broader study findings: With few donors, the genetic and exposure-history diversity represented was limited.

As for this clone: Its antigen is as yet unknown.

The V gene end was trimmed by 4 bases and the J gene end by 4 bases; junction bases not matched to a gene: 6. The CDR3 contains 14 residues. From germline, CDR1 is LNHDA and CDR2 SQIVND (reference sequence). The TCR comes from a man younger than 35 in good health. Some clones in this sample may be carry-over from other donors' samples. The rearrangement joins TRBV19 to TRBJ1-2, with 7 bases fitting TRBD1. The specimen sequenced was naive CD4+ T cells from PBMCs. Subset denoted: CD45RA+ positively selected. The CDR3 sequence: CASSTTGKGYGYTF. The CDR3, as DNA: TGTGCCAGTAGTACGACAGGGAAGGGCTATGGCTACACCTTC.